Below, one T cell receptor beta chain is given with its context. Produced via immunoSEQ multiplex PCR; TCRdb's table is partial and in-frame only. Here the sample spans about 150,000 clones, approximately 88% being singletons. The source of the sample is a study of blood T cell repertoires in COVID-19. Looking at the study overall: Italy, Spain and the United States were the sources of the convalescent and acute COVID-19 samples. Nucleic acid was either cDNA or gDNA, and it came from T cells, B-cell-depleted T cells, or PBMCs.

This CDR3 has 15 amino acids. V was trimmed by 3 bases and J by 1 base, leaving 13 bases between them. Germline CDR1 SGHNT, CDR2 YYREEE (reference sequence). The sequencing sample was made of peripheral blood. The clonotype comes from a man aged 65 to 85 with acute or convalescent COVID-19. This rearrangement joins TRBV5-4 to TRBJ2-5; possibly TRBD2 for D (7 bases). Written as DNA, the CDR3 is TGTGCCAGCAGCTCAAAGGGGGGGGCCCAAGAGACCCAGTACTTC. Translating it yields CASSSKGGAQETQYF.